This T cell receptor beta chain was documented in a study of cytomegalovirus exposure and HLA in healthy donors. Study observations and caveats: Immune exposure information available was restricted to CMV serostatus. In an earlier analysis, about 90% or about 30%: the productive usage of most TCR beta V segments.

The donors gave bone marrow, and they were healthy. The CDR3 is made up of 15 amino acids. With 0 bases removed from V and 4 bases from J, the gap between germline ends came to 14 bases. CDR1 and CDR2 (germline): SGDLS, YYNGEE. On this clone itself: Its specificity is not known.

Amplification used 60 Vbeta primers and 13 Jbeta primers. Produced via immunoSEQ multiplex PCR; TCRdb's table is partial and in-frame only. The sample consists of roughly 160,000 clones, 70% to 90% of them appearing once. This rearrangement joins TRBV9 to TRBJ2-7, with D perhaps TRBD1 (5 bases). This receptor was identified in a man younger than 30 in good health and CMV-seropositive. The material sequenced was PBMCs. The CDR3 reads CASSVAQGKGYEQYF. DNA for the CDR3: TGTGCCAGCAGCGTAGCGCAGGGAAAAGGGTACGAGCAGTACTTC. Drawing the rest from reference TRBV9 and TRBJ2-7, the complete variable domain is DSGVTQTPKHLITATGQRVTLRCSPRSGDLSVYWYQQSLDQGLQFLIQYYNGEERAKGNILERFSAQQFPDLHSELNLSSLELGDSALYFCASSVAQGKGYEQYFGPGTRLTVT.